The 29 T cell receptor beta chains listed next were all sequenced from one sample in a study of blood T cell repertoires in COVID-19. Only in-frame clones appear in the TCRdb table, and some are missing; sequencing was by immunoSEQ multiplex PCR. In the table there are about 440,000 clones, roughly 87% of which are singletons. Sequencing used PBMCs or T cells enriched from blood (not recorded which). These receptors were collected from a woman aged 18-29 years with acute COVID-19.

CDR3 nucleotide sequence: TGTGCCAGCAGCGCCATAGGGGGCGCCGAGCAGTACTTC. Amino acids: CASSAIGGAEQYF. This rearrangement joins TRBV9 to TRBJ2-7, with 7 bases that match TRBD1. Unmatched junction bases numbered 6, after V lost 3 bases and J lost 6 bases. The germline gives CDR1 SGDLS, CDR2 YYNGEE. CDR3 length: 13 residues.

As concerns this clone: The junction departs from the called germline gene at one end, perhaps through a read error. The V and J genes are TRBV9 and TRBJ2-1, with D perhaps TRBD2 (6 bases). The CDR3 totals 14 residues. CDR1 is SGDLS and CDR2 is YYNGEE in the germline V gene. CDR3 nucleotide sequence: TGTGCCAGCAGCGGGGGGGACTCCGACAATGAGCAGTTCTTC. Protein: CASSGGDSDNEQFF.

This clone was observed a handful of times. V usage is TRBV14 and J usage is TRBJ2-7; no reliable D call. The CDR3 spans 12 residues. In germline, CDR1 is SGHDN, CDR2 FVKESK. Trimming cost V 1 base and J 4 bases, with 5 bases left between them. The CDR3 here is CASSQVRYEQYF. CDR3 nucleotides: TGTGCCAGCAGCCAAGTTCGGTACGAGCAGTACTTC.

The chain uses TRBV27 and TRBJ2-7; no clear D. V was clipped by 3 bases and J by 2 bases, with 8 bases between them. The CDR3 is made up of 13 amino acids. CDR1 MNHEY and CDR2 SMNVEV come from the germline V gene (reference sequence). The CDR3 DNA reads TGTGCCAGCAGTTTTCAGAATGCCTACGAGCAGTACTTC. Protein: CASSFQNAYEQYF.

This chain uses TRBV6-2 or TRBV6-3 with TRBJ1-6; unclear D gene. The CDR3 loop spans 14 amino acids. V was pared by 2 bases and J by 8 bases, with 10 bases between. Germline CDR1 MNHEY, CDR2 SVGEGT. CDR3 sequence: CASSYIRLDSPLHF. CDR3 bases: TGTGCCAGCAGTTACATCAGGTTGGATTCACCCCTCCACTTT.

The chain employs TRBV4-2 and TRBJ1-2; 9 bases are a match to TRBD1. Losses at the gene ends were 1 base for V and 6 bases for J; bases not matched to a gene: 9. CDR1 is LGHNA and CDR2 is YNFKEQ in the germline V gene. The CDR3 sequence is 16 residues long. The CDR3 DNA reads as TGTGCCAGCAGCCAAGCGACAGGGGGGAACATCGATGGCTACACCTTC. This encodes CASSQATGGNIDGYTF.

J is TRBJ1-1 and V is TRBV18; TRBD1 might be the D (6 bases). The CDR3 is made up of 13 amino acids. Deletions cut 2 bases from V and 7 bases from J, with 11 bases between. Germline V lookup: CDR1 KGHSH, CDR2 LQKENI. The CDR3 loop is CASSPISGVEAFF. The DNA of the CDR3 is TGTGCCAGCTCACCAATATCAGGGGTTGAAGCTTTCTTT.

V usage is TRBV2 and J usage is TRBJ2-3, with D perhaps matching TRBD2 (6 bases). The CDR3 runs 14 residues. V lost 7 bases and J 1 base, leaving 12 bases between the germline ends. Germline CDR1 and CDR2: SNHLY and FYNNEI. CDR3 region: CASKFGGGTDTQYF. CDR3 bases: TGTGCCAGCAAATTTGGCGGGGGCACAGATACGCAGTATTTT.

The chain couples TRBV19 to TRBJ2-1; 7 bases line up with TRBD1. Trimming removed 3 bases from V and 3 bases from J; junction bases left unmatched: 11. The CDR3 length is 17 residues. Germline V gene sequence: CDR1 LNHDA, CDR2 SQIVND (reference sequence). The DNA for the CDR3 is TGTGCCAGTAGTATCTCCTCGGGGACAGAAGTCTACAATGAGCAGTTCTTC. The encoded protein is CASSISSGTEVYNEQFF.

V gene TRBV28 combines with J gene TRBJ1-6; tentatively, D is TRBD1 (5 bases). The CDR3 is 13 residues long. Germline CDR1 and CDR2: MDHEN and SYDVKM. The V end lost 7 bases, the J end lost 8 bases, and 12 bases lay between the germline ends. This CDR3 reads CASTLGAYSPLHF. DNA of the CDR3: TGTGCCAGCACCCTAGGGGCTTATTCACCCCTCCACTTT.

CDR3 coding DNA: TGTGCCACCAGTGAGAGGGTGGAGCAGCCCCAGCATTTT. It is translated as CATSERVEQPQHF. The J gene is TRBJ1-5, the V gene TRBV24-1, with D hard to call. V gave up 4 bases and J gave up 7 bases, with 10 bases separating them. The length of the CDR3 is 13 residues. Germline CDR1 is KGHDR and CDR2 is SFDVKD.

The table lists this clone with a count of one. This chain links TRBV10-3 with TRBJ2-1, with TRBD2 matching over 11 bases. The CDR3 covers 15 residues. Germline assignment: CDR1 ENHRY and CDR2 SYGVKD. V shed 6 bases and J 4 bases; nucleotides not matched to a gene: 5. The CDR3 DNA follows: TGTGCCATCAGCGCTGGGACTAGCGGATACAATGAGCAGTTCTTC. This gives the protein CAISAGTSGYNEQFF.

V is TRBV5-4 and J is TRBJ1-1; D may be TRBD1 (5 bases). V was trimmed by 0 bases and J by 5 bases, leaving 14 bases between them. Germline loops: CDR1 SGHNT, CDR2 YYREEE (reference sequence). This CDR3 contains 15 residues. The CDR3, as DNA: TGTGCCAGCAGCTTGGCCGGGGGGAGTATAACTGAAGCTTTCTTT. Protein: CASSLAGGSITEAFF.

This CDR3 reads CASIGTISDSGTTEAFF. DNA for the CDR3: TGTGCCAGCATCGGAACAATATCGGACAGCGGGACCACTGAAGCTTTCTTT. The V gene is TRBV27, the J gene TRBJ1-1; tentative D call: TRBD1 (6 bases). The CDR3 consists of 17 residues. V lost 7 bases and J 4 bases, leaving 25 bases between the germline ends. Germline lookup yields CDR1 MNHEY and CDR2 SMNVEV (reference sequence).

The chain links TRBV9 to TRBJ2-3, with TRBD2 matching over 10 bases. The CDR3 covers 15 residues. CDR1 SGDLS and CDR2 YYNGEE come from the germline V gene. V shed 4 bases, J shed 2 bases, and the junction held 4 bases outside the gene matches. The CDR3 loop reads CASSPSGGATDTQYF. DNA of the CDR3: TGTGCCAGCAGCCCGAGCGGGGGGGCCACAGATACGCAGTATTTT.

This CDR3 reads CAWRITGTVGYTF. The CDR3 DNA reads as TGTGCCTGGCGGATTACCGGGACAGTCGGCTACACCTTC. The J gene is TRBJ1-2, the V gene TRBV30, with 7 bases aligning to TRBD1. Germline CDR1 reads GTSNPN; CDR2 reads SVGIG (reference sequence). Trimming took 5 bases from V and 8 from J; bases not matched to a gene: 11. The CDR3 is 13 amino acids.

The V and J genes are TRBV4-3 and TRBJ1-5; no clear D. CDR1 and CDR2 from the germline V gene are LGHNA and YSLEER. This CDR3 comprises 15 residues. Trimming cost V 0 bases and J 2 bases, with 8 bases left between them. The CDR3 here is CASSQDFAGNQPQHF. The CDR3 DNA sequence: TGCGCCAGCAGCCAAGACTTCGCGGGCAATCAGCCCCAGCATTTT.

CDR3 region: CASNPRDRGEYGNQPQHF. For the CDR3, the DNA is TGTGCCAGTAACCCCCGGGACAGGGGGGAATATGGCAATCAGCCCCAGCATTTT. J is TRBJ1-5 and V is TRBV19, with 11 bases aligning to TRBD1. Losses at the gene ends were 7 bases for V and 2 bases for J; bases not matched to a gene: 13. The CDR3 has 18 amino acids. The V gene's germline CDR1 is LNHDA and CDR2 SQIVND (reference sequence).

The rearrangement joins TRBV3-1 (or the pseudogene TRBV3-2) to TRBJ2-1, with TRBD2 identical over 10 bases. V lost 1 base to trimming and J lost 7 bases; unmatched junction nucleotides: 4. Germline loops: CDR1 LGHDT, CDR2 YNNKEL (reference sequence). The CDR3 is 15 residues long. DNA of the CDR3: TGTGCCAGCAGCCAAGGAGCGGGGGGGCAAAATGAGCAGTTCTTC. It codes for CASSQGAGGQNEQFF.

This clone was detected only a few times. V is TRBV6-5 and J is TRBJ1-5; 9 bases are shared with TRBD1. CDR3 length: 15 residues. The V gene's germline CDR1 is MNHEY and CDR2 SVGAGI. V gave up 9 bases and J gave up 7 bases; unmatched junction bases: 13. In DNA, the CDR3 is TGTGCCAGTGCCAACCGACAGGGGGTAAACCAGCCCCAGCATTTT. Its translation: CASANRQGVNQPQHF.

The chain couples TRBV3-1 (or the pseudogene TRBV3-2) to TRBJ2-7; D is undetermined. From germline, CDR1 is LGHDT and CDR2 YNNKEL (reference sequence). Trimming took 0 bases from V and 0 from J, leaving 9 bases between them. This CDR3 is built from 15 residues. CDR3 nucleotides: TGTGCCAGCAGCCAAGATTTGCGTATCTCCTACGAGCAGTACTTC. It yields the protein CASSQDLRISYEQYF.

The chain employs TRBV30 and TRBJ1-2, with D possibly TRBD1 on 6 matching bases. CDR1 is GTSNPN, CDR2 SVGIG, per germline (reference sequence). The CDR3 is 13 residues long. Trimming removed 4 bases at V and 8 bases at J, with 17 bases between. The CDR3 nucleotides are TGTGCCTGGATTCCCTCAGGCGGGGGCGGCTACACCTTC. Translating gives CAWIPSGGGGYTF. The full variable domain, in which reference TRBV30 and TRBJ1-2 provide the parts outside the CDR3, is SQTIHQWPATLVQPVGSPLSLECTVEGTSNPNLYWYRQAAGRGLQLLFYSVGIGQISSEVPQNLSASRPQDRQFILSSKKLLLSDSGFYLCAWIPSGGGGYTFGSGTRLTVV.

The gene calls are TRBV9 and TRBJ2-7; 9 bases are a match to TRBD2. This CDR3 spans 16 amino acids. The V gene end was trimmed by 3 bases and the J gene end by 5 bases; junction bases not matched to a gene: 12. Germline V gene lookup returns CDR1 SGDLS and CDR2 YYNGEE. The CDR3 spells CASSGGSGGRVDEQYF. The CDR3 nucleotides are TGTGCCAGCAGCGGGGGTAGCGGCGGGAGGGTCGACGAGCAGTACTTC.

The chain is built from TRBV11-2 and TRBJ1-1, with TRBD1 matching over 8 bases. Germline trimming cut 3 bases from V and 8 bases from J; bases unmatched to any gene: 8. CDR1 and CDR2 from the germline V gene are SGHAT and FQNNGV. This CDR3 has 14 amino acids. CDR3 nucleotide sequence: TGTGCCAGCAGCTTTAGGAGGGGGACAGGAGAAGCTTTCTTT. Translated, it gives CASSFRRGTGEAFF.

This clone has only a few counts. The chain carries TRBV4-1 and TRBJ2-5; TRBD1 matches 7 bases. Looked up from germline, CDR1 is MGHRA and CDR2 is YSYEKL. This CDR3 is 16 amino acids long. J was trimmed by 2 bases and V by 0 bases; bases with no gene match: 6. The CDR3 region is CASSQDRARGQETQYF. The CDR3 region has the DNA TGCGCCAGCAGCCAAGATAGGGCCAGGGGGCAAGAGACCCAGTACTTC.

The chain joins TRBV2 to TRBJ1-2; D gene unclear. The CDR3 length is 13 residues. Germline V gives CDR1 SNHLY, CDR2 FYNNEI. Trimming removed 4 bases from V and 4 bases from J, with 10 bases in between. The CDR3 protein is CASSGGPLYGYTF. Written as DNA, the CDR3 is TGTGCCAGCAGTGGAGGGCCTCTCTATGGCTACACCTTC.

The chain links TRBV5-1 to TRBJ1-5; D perhaps matches TRBD1 (5 bases). Per the germline V gene, CDR1 is SGHRS and CDR2 is YFSETQ. The CDR3 loop spans 15 amino acids. With 0 bases removed from V and 2 bases from J, the gap between germline ends came to 9 bases. As DNA, the CDR3 is TGCGCCAGCAGCTTGGAGGGGCTGGGCAATCAGCCCCAGCATTTT. Translated, it gives CASSLEGLGNQPQHF.

This chain joins TRBV6-1 and TRBJ2-5; 11 bases match TRBD1. Looked up from germline, CDR1 is MNHNS and CDR2 is SASEGT. The CDR3 covers 15 residues. The trim removed 3 bases at V and 6 bases at J, leaving 6 bases unmatched. The CDR3 DNA reads TGTGCCAGCAGTGATAGGACAGGGGGCTTGAAGACCCAGTACTTC. Protein sequence: CASSDRTGGLKTQYF.

CDR3 sequence reads: CASSLEGQGITEAFF. In nucleotides, the CDR3 is TGTGCCAGCAGCTTAGAGGGACAGGGGATCACTGAAGCTTTCTTT. The chain recombines TRBV11-2 with TRBJ1-1, with 10 bases fitting TRBD1. Germline V lookup: CDR1 SGHAT, CDR2 FQNNGV. The junction had 2 bases not matched to a gene; V was cut back by 0 bases and J by 4 bases. This CDR3 is built from 15 residues.